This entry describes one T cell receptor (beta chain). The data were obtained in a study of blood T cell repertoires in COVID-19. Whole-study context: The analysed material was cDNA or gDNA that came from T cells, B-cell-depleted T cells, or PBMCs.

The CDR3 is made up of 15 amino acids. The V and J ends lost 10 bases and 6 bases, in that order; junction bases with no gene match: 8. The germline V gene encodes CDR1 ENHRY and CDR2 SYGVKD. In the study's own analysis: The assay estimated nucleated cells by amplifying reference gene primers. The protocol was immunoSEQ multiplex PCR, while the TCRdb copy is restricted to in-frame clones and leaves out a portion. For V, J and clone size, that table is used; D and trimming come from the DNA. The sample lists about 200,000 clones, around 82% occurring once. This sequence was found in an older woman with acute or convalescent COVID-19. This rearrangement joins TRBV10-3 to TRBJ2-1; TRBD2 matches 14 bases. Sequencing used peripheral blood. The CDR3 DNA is TGTGCCACCTGGGACGGGACTAGCGGGAGCAATGAGCAGTTCTTC. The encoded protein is CATWDGTSGSNEQFF.